One and the same sample provided the 6 T cell receptor beta chains below, sequenced in a study of type 1 regulatory T cells. For these receptors, no antigen is known. Each CDR3 protein gets one entry after TCRdb re-called the reads with MiXCR. In the table there are tens of thousands of distinct CDR3 sequences, roughly 50% of which are singletons. Sequenced: cultured non-Tr1 T cells, either the whole culture or a sorted T cell fraction (not recorded which). The receptor set was obtained from a human donor in good health.

The chain links TRBV5-1 to TRBJ2-5; no clear D. The germline V and J ends were trimmed by 0 bases and 0 bases, with 3 bases remaining between them. This CDR3 comprises 13 residues. Germline V gene lookup returns CDR1 SGHRS and CDR2 YFSETQ. This CDR3 reads CASSLAHQETQYF. CDR3 coding DNA: TGCGCCAGCAGCTTGGCCCACCAAGAGACCCAGTACTTC. The full variable domain, completed using reference TRBV5-1 and TRBJ2-5, is KAGVTQTPRYLIKTRGQQVTLSCSPISGHRSVSWYQQTPGQGLQFLFEYFSETQRNKGNFPGRFSGRQFSNSRSEMNVSTLELGDSALYLCASSLAHQETQYFGPGTRLLVL.

The count of this clonotype is one. The chain couples TRBV9 to TRBJ1-2; TRBD1 matches 7 bases. Germline CDR1 is SGDLS and CDR2 is YYNGEE. The CDR3 consists of 14 residues. Germline trimming cut 4 bases from V and 4 bases from J; bases unmatched to any gene: 7. CDR3 amino acids: CASSPGQEPYGYTF. The DNA of the CDR3 is TGTGCCAGCAGCCCCGGACAGGAGCCCTATGGCTACACCTTC. Filled out from reference TRBV9 and TRBJ1-2, the complete variable domain reads DSGVTQTPKHLITATGQRVTLRCSPRSGDLSVYWYQQSLDQGLQFLIQYYNGEERAKGNILERFSAQQFPDLHSELNLSSLELGDSALYFCASSPGQEPYGYTFGSGTRLTVV.

The rearrangement links TRBV27 to TRBJ1-1; D might be TRBD1 (6 bases). CDR3 length equals 16 residues. Germline V gives CDR1 MNHEY, CDR2 SMNVEV (reference sequence). Trimming cost V 2 bases and J 7 bases, with 20 bases left between them. The CDR3 DNA follows: TGTGCCAGCAGTTTAGCACTCGGGGCAGGGGAGGGTGAAGCTTTCTTT. It translates to CASSLALGAGEGEAFF.

The chain links TRBV27 to TRBJ1-6; D remains unclear. This CDR3 is 13 amino acids long. The V gene's germline CDR1 is MNHEY and CDR2 SMNVEV (reference sequence). Trimming cost V 4 bases and J 3 bases, with 4 bases left between them. The CDR3 reads CASSSNYNSPLHF. CDR3 in DNA: TGTGCCAGCAGTTCTAACTATAATTCACCCCTCCACTTT.

V and J are TRBV14 and TRBJ2-5; D is unresolved. V lost 1 base to trimming and J lost 5 bases, with 17 bases between them. The germline V gene has CDR1 SGHDN and CDR2 FVKESK. The CDR3 runs to 16 residues. The CDR3 sequence is CASSQGSLWWNETQYF. The CDR3 nucleotides read TGTGCCAGCAGCCAAGGCAGCCTTTGGTGGAACGAGACCCAGTACTTC.

The rearrangement uses TRBV15 and TRBJ2-7; D gene unclear. The CDR3 length is 11 residues. Germline loops: CDR1 LNHNV, CDR2 YYDKDF (reference sequence). The ends were cut back, 5 bases at V and 3 bases at J, with 5 bases in the middle. The CDR3 loop reads CATSPSYEQYF. Here the CDR3 DNA reads TGTGCCACCAGCCCCAGCTACGAGCAGTACTTC.